This section outlines one T cell receptor (beta chain) sequence together with its context. The source of the sample is a study of memory CD4+ T cells and cytomegalovirus serostatus. The repertoire was sequenced with immunoSEQ multiplex PCR; TCRdb's copy has only in-frame clones and lacks some. The repertoire holds 55,000 to 65,000 clones, with over 80% as singletons. The sort gate was single viable CD3+CD4+CD8-CD45RO+ cells for memory CD4+ T cells. This CDR3 spans 17 amino acids. Germline V CDR1 and CDR2: LGHNA, YSLEER. V was shortened by 4 bases and J by 6 bases, with 21 bases between the two germline ends.

Source material: memory CD4+ T cells from blood. This chain links TRBV4-3 with TRBJ2-2; the D gene is possibly TRBD1 (6 bases). The TCR originated in an adult in good health and CMV-seronegative. DNA for the CDR3: TGCGCCAGCAGCCGCGGTCCCACAGGGCAGGGACCCGGGGAGCTGTTTTTT. Its translation: CASSRGPTGQGPGELFF.